The 11 T cell receptor beta chains below come from one sample, sequenced in a study of beta chain features in type 1 diabetes. Regarding the study as a whole: All four CD4+ subsets from Type 1 diabetes patients carried moderately but significantly shorter TCRB CDR3s.

These receptors have no known antigen. Expressed TCRB transcripts were sequenced, since all the RNA that had been isolated was reverse transcribed. Measured with immunoSEQ multiplex PCR; TCRdb has only the in-frame clones, and not every one. The sample contains some 700,000 clones, roughly 12% of which appear only once. Sequenced material: naive CD4+ T cells from blood. Receptors were obtained from a young man with type 1 diabetes.

This clone has only a few counts. V and J are TRBV5-4 and TRBJ2-7, with a tentative D call TRBD1 (5 bases). With 2 bases removed from V and 3 bases from J, the gap between germline ends came to 6 bases. The CDR3 has 12 amino acids. Germline CDR1 is SGHNT and CDR2 is YYREEE (reference sequence). CDR3 coding DNA: TGTGCCAGCAGCTTCGACAGCTACGAGCAGTACTTC. This sequence encodes CASSFDSYEQYF.

This clone was found a few times. V is TRBV9 and J is TRBJ2-7; D possibly matches TRBD1 or TRBD2 (6 bases each). The CDR3 is 14 residues long. The V gene lost 5 bases and the J gene lost 5 bases, with 17 bases spanning the gap. Germline loops: CDR1 SGDLS, CDR2 YYNGEE. DNA of the CDR3: TGTGCCAGCAGTCACAGGGCCGCGGGGAACGAGCAGTACTTC. Its translation: CASSHRAAGNEQYF.

With respect to this clone: This sample also contains other DNA sequences that code for the same CDR3. The chain is built from TRBV2 and TRBJ1-5; D ambiguous. The germline gives CDR1 SNHLY, CDR2 FYNNEI. The CDR3 totals 13 residues. V lost 5 bases and J lost 3, with 8 bases in between. The CDR3 spells CASSPGSNQPQHF. DNA for the CDR3: TGTGCCAGCAGTCCGGGGTCCAATCAGCCCCAGCATTTT.

This chain connects TRBV21-1 to TRBJ1-5. TRBV21-1 is deemed a pseudogene. The CDR3 has 12 amino acids. The CDR3 spells CASSKRTAAQHF. The CDR3 region has the DNA TGTGCCAGCAGCAAAAGAACTGCGGCCCAGCATTTT.

This clone was counted a few times. J is TRBJ2-2 and V is TRBV5-1; D is perhaps TRBD2 (6 bases). CDR3 length: 16 amino acids. Per germline, CDR1 SGHRS and CDR2 YFSETQ. With 4 bases removed from V and 2 bases from J, the gap between germline ends came to 15 bases. CDR3 coding DNA: TGCGCCAGCAGCCAAGTACCGGGAGCCAACACCGGGGAGCTGTTTTTT. Protein sequence: CASSQVPGANTGELFF.

A few counts support this clone. The V gene is TRBV18, the J gene TRBJ1-5, with D maybe TRBD1 (5 bases). The length of the CDR3 is 14 residues. CDR1 and CDR2 from the germline V gene are KGHSH and LQKENI. Trimming took off 0 bases at V and 7 bases at J, with 10 bases between the two ends. For the CDR3, the DNA is TGTGCCAGCTCACCACCGGGGGGTGTGCAGCCCCAGCATTTT. Its translation is CASSPPGGVQPQHF.

This chain's CDR3 is CASSLEGNIQYF. CDR3 DNA: TGTGCCAGCAGCTTGGAGGGGAACATTCAGTACTTC. J is TRBJ2-4 and V is TRBV5-6; tentative D call: TRBD1 (5 bases). Trimming pared 0 bases from V and 7 bases from J, leaving 5 bases between. CDR3 size: 12 residues. CDR1 SGHDT and CDR2 YYEEEE come from the germline V gene.

This clone has a handful of counts. The chain is built from TRBV11-3 and TRBJ1-6; no firm D call. This CDR3 is 16 amino acids long. V lost 1 base and J lost 6, with 13 bases in between. Germline V lookup: CDR1 SGHNT, CDR2 YENEEA. As DNA, the CDR3 is TGTGCCAGCAGCTTAGCTACGTGGGGAGCTAATTCACCCCTCCACTTT. Translation gives CASSLATWGANSPLHF.

The chain employs TRBV30 and TRBJ2-7; 12 bases fit TRBD2. V gave up 7 bases and J gave up 3 bases; unmatched junction bases: 4. The CDR3 has 13 amino acids. Germline CDR1 GTSNPN, CDR2 SVGIG (reference sequence). CDR3 coding DNA: TGTGCCTCCTCGGGACTAGCGGGCTACGAGCAGTACTTC. This codes for CASSGLAGYEQYF.

DNA for the CDR3: TGTGCCAGCACTTCATCCCCACGGGTTGAAAAACTGTTTTTT. Its protein is CASTSSPRVEKLFF. This rearrangement joins TRBV28 to TRBJ1-4, with D unclear. This CDR3 is built from 14 residues. Germline-derived CDR1 and CDR2 are MDHEN and SYDVKM. Trimming took off 7 bases at V and 7 bases at J, with 16 bases between the two ends. Combining the CDR3 with reference TRBV28 and TRBJ1-4 gives the whole variable domain DVKVTQSSRYLVKRTGEKVFLECVQDMDHENMFWYRQDPGLGLRLIYFSYDVKMKEKGDIPEGYSVSREKKERFSLILESASTNQTSMYLCASTSSPRVEKLFFGSGTQLSVL.

The V gene is TRBV4-2, the J gene TRBJ2-3; D ambiguous. Trimming left V 0 bases short and J 3 bases short, with 16 bases between. The CDR3 contains 17 residues. CDR1 and CDR2 from the germline V gene are LGHNA and YNFKEQ. The CDR3 sequence is CASSQDGRQPLTDTQYF. CDR3 in DNA: TGTGCCAGCAGCCAAGATGGAAGGCAACCGCTTACAGATACGCAGTATTTT.